The 6 T cell receptor beta chains given below trace back to one sample, sequenced in a study of graft-versus-host responses after intestinal transplantation. For these TCRs, the target antigens are not known. Here immunoSEQ multiplex PCR was the method, and the copy in TCRdb shows in-frame clones only, minus some. This table has about 88,000 clones, approximately 94% appearing once. The sequenced sample was unstimulated CD4+ T cells sorted from spleen or lymph node cells, obtained before transplant. The receptors shown here come from a human donor who was the organ donor for an intestinal transplant.

This chain connects TRBV5-8 to TRBJ2-1; tentative D call: TRBD1 (5 bases). Germline V gene lookup returns CDR1 SGHTS and CDR2 YDEGEE. CDR3 length equals 13 residues. The V end was cut by 4 bases, the J end by 8 bases, with 13 bases between. The CDR3 DNA follows: TGTGCCAGCAGCACCGCCGACAGTTATGAGCAGTTCTTC. Residues: CASSTADSYEQFF.

The genes are TRBV2 and TRBJ2-1; the D is unclear. V lost 4 bases, J lost 6 bases, and 4 bases lay in between. CDR3 size: 11 residues. Germline-derived CDR1 and CDR2 are SNHLY and FYNNEI. The CDR3 loop is CASSGGNEQFF. The CDR3 coding sequence is TGTGCCAGCAGTGGGGGCAATGAGCAGTTCTTC.

This chain uses TRBV7-2 with TRBJ1-1; D is possibly TRBD1 (5 bases). The germline V and J ends were trimmed by 1 base and 2 bases, with 8 bases remaining between them. The CDR3 totals 14 residues. The V gene's germline CDR1 is SGHTA and CDR2 FQGNSA. CDR3 amino acids: CASSLVRGNTEAFF. Written as DNA, the CDR3 is TGTGCCAGCAGCTTAGTGAGGGGTAACACTGAAGCTTTCTTT.

A note on this clone: At one boundary the junction diverges from the germline segment, which might be a read error. The chain employs TRBV19 and TRBJ1-3, with 9 bases lining up with TRBD1. Germline assignment: CDR1 LNHDA and CDR2 SQIVND (reference sequence). The CDR3 consists of 15 residues. CDR3 in amino acids: CASSIGTGSGNTIYF. The CDR3 DNA is TGTGCCAGTAGCATAGGGACAGGGTCTGGAAACACCATATATTTT.

The gene calls are TRBV9 and TRBJ2-6; TRBD1 matches 10 bases. V dropped 0 bases and J dropped 0; count of bases not matched to a gene: 0. CDR3 length: 17 residues. Germline CDR1 reads SGDLS; CDR2 reads YYNGEE. The CDR3 coding sequence is TGTGCCAGCAGCGTAGGGACAGGGGGCTCTGGGGCCAACGTCCTGACTTTC. Residues: CASSVGTGGSGANVLTF.

V usage is TRBV4-1 and J usage is TRBJ2-7; 7 bases fit TRBD1. The junction had 7 bases not matched to a gene; V was cut back by 5 bases and J by 0 bases. The CDR3 runs 15 residues. Germline values: CDR1 MGHRA, CDR2 YSYEKL. The CDR3 sequence: CASSARDSYSYEQYF. The CDR3, as DNA: TGCGCCAGCAGCGCCCGGGACAGTTACTCCTACGAGCAGTACTTC.